This T cell receptor beta chain was documented in a study of cytomegalovirus exposure and HLA in healthy donors. Study-wide results and limits: Highly shared sequence variants in one cluster were likely a sequencing artifact.

This clone was detected once. Its antigen is unidentified. V shed 4 bases and J shed 0 bases, with 7 bases lying between them. This CDR3 has 13 amino acids. CDR1 MDHEN and CDR2 SYDVKM come from the germline V gene. PCR employed 60 Vbeta and 13 Jbeta primers. Repertoires were generated with immunoSEQ multiplex PCR, while TCRdb's copy carries only in-frame clones and drops some. The table records under 250,000 clones, 82% of them present only once. Sequencing was carried out using PBMCs. The chain joins TRBV28 to TRBJ2-7; D not certain. The source of this sequence is a woman between 40 and 55 years old in good health and CMV-seronegative. The CDR3 nucleotides read TGTGCCAGCAGTTCTCGCTACTCCTACGAGCAGTACTTC. Translated, it gives CASSSRYSYEQYF.